This T cell receptor beta chain was recorded in a study of human T cells and chemical hapten exposure. Study-wide context: During the roughly 25-week study period, patients had diphenylcyclopropenone applied to the scalp every week. The patients were mostly female; they had alopecia areata, totalis or universalis.

Study-level findings and limits: More PT1 expanded TCRs went with higher patch test scores.

This clonotype was observed at least ten times. The antigen remains undetermined. Trimming took off 5 bases at V and 6 bases at J, with 16 bases between the two ends. This CDR3 is built from 15 residues. Germline V lookup: CDR1 MNHEY, CDR2 SVGAGI. Time point noted: patch test 3, about 24 weeks after DPC sensitization. Treatment of the sample: therapeutic diphenylcyclopropenone sensitization with weekly scalp DPC. TCRdb independently ran MiXCR on the RACE reads; one entry per CDR3 protein. The top ten clones hold 2% to 2.5% of a sample with about 200,000 distinct CDR3 sequences, around 25% of them seen once.

The input for sequencing was whole blood, taken in connection with sensitization to the hapten diphenylcyclopropenone (DPC). This TCR came from a woman in her thirties or forties with alopecia areata. Some clones in this sample may be carry-over from other donors' samples. The chain is built from TRBV6-5 and TRBJ2-2, with a weak D call TRBD2 (6 bases). The CDR3 sequence: CASSRDSLMAGELFF. The CDR3 bases are TGTGCCAGCAGTCGGGACTCCCTTATGGCCGGGGAGCTGTTTTTT.